The 17 T cell receptor beta chains below come from one sample, sequenced in a study of shared clonotypes between healthy human individuals. Sequenced by immunoSEQ multiplex PCR; TCRdb stores in-frame clones only, minus some. This table holds millions of clones, 90% to 95% found once. Input material: naive CD4+ T cells sorted from blood. The subset is: CD45RA+ positively selected. These receptor sequences come from a young man in good health.

This clone was detected only once. V gene TRBV12-5 combines with J gene TRBJ2-5, with D possibly TRBD1 on 5 matching bases. Trimming stripped 1 base from V and 2 bases from J, with 5 bases between. The CDR3 is 13 amino acids. Germline V gene sequence: CDR1 LGHNT, CDR2 FRNRAP. The CDR3 bases are TGTGCTAGTGGTTTGGCAGGGCAAGAGACCCAGTACTTC. It yields the protein CASGLAGQETQYF.

V and J are TRBV28 and TRBJ2-3; D remains ambiguous. This CDR3 is built from 14 residues. Trimming pared 2 bases from V and 6 bases from J, leaving 12 bases between. Germline V lookup: CDR1 MDHEN, CDR2 SYDVKM. DNA for the CDR3: TGTGCCAGCAGTTTAATTCAGAGGATGGATACGCAGTATTTT. This encodes CASSLIQRMDTQYF. Looking up the rest from reference TRBV28 and TRBJ2-3 gives the full variable domain: DVKVTQSSRYLVKRTGEKVFLECVQDMDHENMFWYRQDPGLGLRLIYFSYDVKMKEKGDIPEGYSVSREKKERFSLILESASTNQTSMYLCASSLIQRMDTQYFGPGTRLTVL.

To note about this clone: Other DNA sequences of this sample code for an identical CDR3. The chain recombines TRBV5-1 with TRBJ1-5; D is unresolved. V lost 0 bases, J lost 5 bases, and 6 bases lay in between. Germline loops: CDR1 SGHRS, CDR2 YFSETQ. The length of the CDR3 is 13 residues. In DNA form, the CDR3 reads TGCGCCAGCAGCTTGGGACCTGATCAGCCCCAGCATTTT. It is translated as CASSLGPDQPQHF. Full variable domain (outside the CDR3, taken from reference TRBV5-1 and TRBJ1-5): KAGVTQTPRYLIKTRGQQVTLSCSPISGHRSVSWYQQTPGQGLQFLFEYFSETQRNKGNFPGRFSGRQFSNSRSEMNVSTLELGDSALYLCASSLGPDQPQHFGDGTRLSIL.

CDR3 sequence: CASSRRDSGGEKLFF. CDR3 in DNA: TGTGCCAGCAGCCGGCGGGACTCCGGGGGTGAAAAACTGTTTTTT. The J gene is TRBJ1-4, the V gene TRBV7-9; D is possibly TRBD1 (5 bases). From germline, CDR1 is SEHNR and CDR2 FQNEAQ (reference sequence). The CDR3 runs 15 residues. V was cut by 5 bases and J by 7 bases, with 17 bases left in between.

The chain employs TRBV2 and TRBJ2-5; 11 bases map to TRBD1. Germline V CDR1 and CDR2: SNHLY, FYNNEI. This CDR3 is built from 13 residues. Trimming cost V 4 bases and J 7 bases; bases outside gene matches: 2. This CDR3 is CASSAGTGGTQYF. Written as DNA, the CDR3 is TGTGCCAGCAGTGCCGGGACAGGGGGGACCCAGTACTTC.

The gene calls are TRBV4-1 and TRBJ1-2; the D gene is possibly TRBD1 (6 bases). This CDR3 contains 12 residues. V lost 8 bases and J lost 8, with 15 bases in between. Germline V gives CDR1 MGHRA, CDR2 YSYEKL. The CDR3 bases are TGCGCCAGCTCTCCGGGGGCAGGGGGCTACACCTTC. This sequence encodes CASSPGAGGYTF.

V and J are TRBV25-1 and TRBJ2-2, with D hard to call. Deletions cut 0 bases from V and 6 bases from J, with 5 bases between. Germline values: CDR1 MGHDK, CDR2 SYGVNS. This CDR3 has 13 amino acids. CDR3 region: CASSEYGAGELFF. In DNA form, the CDR3 reads TGTGCCAGCAGTGAATATGGGGCCGGGGAGCTGTTTTTT.

J is TRBJ2-2 and V is TRBV6-1; D is ambiguous. The V gene lost 5 bases and the J gene lost 8 bases, with 6 bases spanning the gap. Germline V gene sequence: CDR1 MNHNS, CDR2 SASEGT. The CDR3 spans 11 residues. The CDR3 is CASSYGGELFF. CDR3 bases: TGTGCCAGCAGTTACGGAGGGGAGCTGTTTTTT.

This rearrangement joins TRBV28 to TRBJ2-2, with 7 bases that match TRBD1. CDR1 is MDHEN and CDR2 is SYDVKM in the germline V gene. V lost 6 bases, J lost 1 base, and 5 bases stayed unmatched. The CDR3 has 15 residues. CDR3 residues: CASSHRDRNTGELFF. The CDR3 DNA reads TGTGCCAGCAGCCACCGGGACAGGAACACCGGGGAGCTGTTTTTT. Filled out from reference TRBV28 and TRBJ2-2, the complete variable domain reads DVKVTQSSRYLVKRTGEKVFLECVQDMDHENMFWYRQDPGLGLRLIYFSYDVKMKEKGDIPEGYSVSREKKERFSLILESASTNQTSMYLCASSHRDRNTGELFFGEGSRLTVL.

This chain links TRBV7-8 with TRBJ2-1; 7 bases agree with TRBD2. Trimming removed 3 bases from V and 2 bases from J; junction bases left unmatched: 7. Germline V CDR1 and CDR2: SGHVS, FQNEAQ. The CDR3 extends over 16 amino acids. Written as DNA, the CDR3 is TGTGCCAGCAGCTTTACGTCTGGGGGGGCCTACAATGAGCAGTTCTTC. Protein product: CASSFTSGGAYNEQFF.

V is TRBV4-2 and J is TRBJ2-1, with TRBD2 matching 13 bases. The CDR3 runs 17 residues. V was pared by 1 base and J by 7 bases, with 7 bases of the junction left unmatched. Germline V gene sequence: CDR1 LGHNA, CDR2 YNFKEQ. The CDR3 region has the DNA TGTGCCAGCAGCCAAGGCCTCGGGACTAGCGGGATAAATGAGCAGTTCTTC. This encodes CASSQGLGTSGINEQFF.

The rearrangement joins TRBV5-4 to TRBJ1-3, with D possibly TRBD1 on 6 matching bases. With 3 bases removed from V and 2 bases from J, the gap between germline ends came to 9 bases. This CDR3 has 14 residues. Germline V gives CDR1 SGHNT, CDR2 YYREEE (reference sequence). DNA of the CDR3: TGTGCCAGCAGCTCGCGGGGGCCTGGAAACACCATATATTTT. It is translated as CASSSRGPGNTIYF. Full variable domain (outside the CDR3, taken from reference TRBV5-4 and TRBJ1-3): ETGVTQSPTHLIKTRGQQVTLRCSSQSGHNTVSWYQQALGQGPQFIFQYYREEENGRGNFPPRFSGLQFPNYSSELNVNALELDDSALYLCASSSRGPGNTIYFGEGSWLTVV.

V usage is TRBV5-1 and J usage is TRBJ2-7, with 7 nucleotides matching TRBD1. Germline CDR1 SGHRS, CDR2 YFSETQ. Trimming at V came to 0 bases and at J to 2 bases, leaving 8 bases not matched to a gene. The CDR3 length is 16 residues. CDR3 DNA: TGCGCCAGCAGCTTGGGGGGGACAGCCCCTACCTACGAGCAGTACTTC. It yields the protein CASSLGGTAPTYEQYF.

Details on this clone: Other DNA sequences of this sample code for an identical CDR3. The genes are TRBV11-2 and TRBJ2-5, with 7 bases aligning to TRBD1. The CDR3 totals 15 residues. Germline assignment: CDR1 SGHAT and CDR2 FQNNGV. After removal of 0 bases from V and 2 bases from J, the junction contained 3 bases not matched to a gene. CDR3 nucleotide sequence: TGTGCCAGCAGCTTAGACGGGACAGAGCAAGAGACCCAGTACTTC. Amino acids: CASSLDGTEQETQYF. Drawing the rest from reference TRBV11-2 and TRBJ2-5, the complete variable domain is EAGVAQSPRYKIIEKRQSVAFWCNPISGHATLYWYQQILGQGPKLLIQFQNNGVVDDSQLPKDRFSAERLKGVDSTLKIQPAKLEDSAVYLCASSLDGTEQETQYFGPGTRLLVL.

The chain is built from TRBV2 and TRBJ2-7; D is perhaps TRBD1 (5 bases). Trimming cost V 5 bases and J 5 bases, with 13 bases left between them. In germline, CDR1 is SNHLY, CDR2 FYNNEI. This CDR3 has 13 residues. The CDR3 spells CASSPQGSHEQYF. The CDR3 nucleotides read TGTGCCAGCAGTCCGCAGGGTAGCCACGAGCAGTACTTC.

This clone came up once. The V and J genes are TRBV18 and TRBJ2-7; maybe TRBD2 (6 bases). The V gene lost 4 bases and the J gene lost 0 bases, with 13 bases spanning the gap. Germline V lookup: CDR1 KGHSH, CDR2 LQKENI. The CDR3 sequence is 15 residues long. This CDR3 is CASSRASASSYEQYF. As DNA, the CDR3 is TGTGCCAGCTCACGGGCTAGCGCCAGCTCCTACGAGCAGTACTTC. The entire variable domain, with the rest obtained from reference TRBV18 and TRBJ2-7, is as follows: NAGVMQNPRHLVRRRGQEARLRCSPMKGHSHVYWYRQLPEEGLKFMVYLQKENIIDESGMPKERFSAEFPKEGPSILRIQQVVRGDSAAYFCASSRASASSYEQYFGPGTRLTVT.

A remark on this clone: The identical CDR3 is also encoded by other nucleotide sequences in the sample. The chain is built from TRBV6-5 and TRBJ1-1; D not resolved. The V end was cut by 0 bases, the J end by 4 bases, with 6 bases between. The CDR3 consists of 13 residues. Germline V CDR1 and CDR2: MNHEY, SVGAGI. The CDR3 sequence is CASSYSRATEAFF. CDR3 nucleotide sequence: TGTGCCAGCAGTTACTCGAGGGCCACTGAAGCTTTCTTT.